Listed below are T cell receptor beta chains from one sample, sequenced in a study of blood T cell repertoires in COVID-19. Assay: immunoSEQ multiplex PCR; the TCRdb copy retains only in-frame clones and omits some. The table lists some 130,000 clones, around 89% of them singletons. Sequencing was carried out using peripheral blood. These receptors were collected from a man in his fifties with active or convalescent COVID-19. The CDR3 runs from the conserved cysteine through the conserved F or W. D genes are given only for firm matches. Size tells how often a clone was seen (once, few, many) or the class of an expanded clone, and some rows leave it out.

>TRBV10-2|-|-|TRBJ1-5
CASRGGNRNQPQHF
TGCGCCTCGAGGGGGGGGAACCGCAATCAGCCCCAGCATTTT
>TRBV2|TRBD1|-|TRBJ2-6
CASSNMGQTFSGANVLTF
TGTGCCAGCAGTAATATGGGACAGACATTCTCTGGGGCCAACGTCCTGACTTTC
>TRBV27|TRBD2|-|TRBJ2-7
CASSSISLTSGVYEQYF
TGTGCCAGCAGTTCCATATCCCTGACTAGCGGGGTCTACGAGCAGTACTTC
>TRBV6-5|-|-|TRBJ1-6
CASSLRRYNSPLHF
TGTGCCAGCAGCCTAAGGCGGTATAATTCACCCCTCCACTTT
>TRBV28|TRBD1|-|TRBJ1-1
CASSLPRGQGTEAFF
TGTGCCAGCAGTTTACCTCGGGGACAGGGAACTGAAGCTTTCTTT
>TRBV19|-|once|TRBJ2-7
CATTSVAGTYEQYF
TGTGCCACTACAAGTGTGGCGGGAACCTACGAGCAGTACTTC
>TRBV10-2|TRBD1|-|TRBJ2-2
CASRGTGANTGELFF
TGCGCCAGCAGGGGGACAGGGGCGAACACCGGGGAGCTGTTTTTT
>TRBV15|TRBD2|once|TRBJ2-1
CATSRDLAGVNEQFF
TGTGCCACCAGCAGAGATTTAGCGGGAGTAAATGAGCAGTTCTTC
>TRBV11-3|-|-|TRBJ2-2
CASSFPPRGSTGELFF
TGTGCCAGCAGCTTCCCCCCCCGGGGGTCCACCGGGGAGCTGTTTTTT
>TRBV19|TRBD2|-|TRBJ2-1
CASSIRGRAIEQFF
TGTGCCAGTAGTATACGTGGGAGGGCCATTGAGCAGTTCTTC
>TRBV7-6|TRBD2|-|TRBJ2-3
CASSLARLADTDTQYF
TGTGCCAGCAGCTTAGCGCGCCTAGCGGACACAGATACGCAGTATTTT
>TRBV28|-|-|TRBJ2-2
CASSFGARRAGELFF
TGTGCCAGCAGTTTTGGGGCGAGGAGGGCCGGGGAGCTGTTTTTT
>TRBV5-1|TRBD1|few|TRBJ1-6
CASSLLGPGTGDSPLHF
TGCGCCAGCAGCTTGCTGGGACCCGGGACAGGGGATTCACCCCTCCACTTT
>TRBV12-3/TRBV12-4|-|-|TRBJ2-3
CASSFIRTDTQYF
TGTGCCAGCAGTTTTATCAGGACAGATACGCAGTATTTT
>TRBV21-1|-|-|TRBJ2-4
CASSKGPTRIPQYF
TGTGCCAGCAGCAAAGGCCCCACTAGAATCCCTCAGTACTTC
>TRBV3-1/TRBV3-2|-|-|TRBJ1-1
CASSQEIGDTLNTEAFF
TGTGCCAGCAGCCAAGAGATAGGGGACACCCTGAACACTGAAGCTTTCTTT
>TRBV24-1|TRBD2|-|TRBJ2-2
CATSGETSGKVSGELFF
TGTGCCACCAGTGGCGAGACTAGCGGGAAAGTCTCCGGGGAGCTGTTTTTT
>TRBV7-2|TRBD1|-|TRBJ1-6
CASSLRQGGSPLHF
TGTGCCAGCAGCTTGCGACAGGGTGGTTCACCCCTCCACTTT
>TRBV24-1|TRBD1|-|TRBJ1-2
CATSEAGGRGYTF
TGTGCCACCAGTGAAGCAGGGGGAAGAGGCTACACCTTC
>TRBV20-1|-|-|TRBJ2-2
CSASNLKLGAGELFF
TGCAGTGCTAGTAATCTCAAGCTAGGGGCCGGGGAGCTGTTTTTT